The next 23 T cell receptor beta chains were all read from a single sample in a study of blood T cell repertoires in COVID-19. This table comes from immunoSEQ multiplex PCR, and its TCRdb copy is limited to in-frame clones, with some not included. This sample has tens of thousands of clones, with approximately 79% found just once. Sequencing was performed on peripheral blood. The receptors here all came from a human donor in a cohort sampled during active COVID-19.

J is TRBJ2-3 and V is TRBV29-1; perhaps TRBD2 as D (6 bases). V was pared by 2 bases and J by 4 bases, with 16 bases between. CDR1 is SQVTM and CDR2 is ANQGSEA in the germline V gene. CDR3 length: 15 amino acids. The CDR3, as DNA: TGCAGCGTTGAACTGAGCAGGGCGGGGCCAGATACGCAGTATTTT. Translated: CSVELSRAGPDTQYF.

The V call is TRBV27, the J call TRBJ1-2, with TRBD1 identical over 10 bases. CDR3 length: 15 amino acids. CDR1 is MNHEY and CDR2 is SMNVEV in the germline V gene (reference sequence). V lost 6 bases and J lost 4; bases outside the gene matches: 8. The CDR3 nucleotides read TGTGCCAGCAGACTAACGACAGGGGGCTTCTATGGCTACACCTTC. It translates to CASRLTTGGFYGYTF.

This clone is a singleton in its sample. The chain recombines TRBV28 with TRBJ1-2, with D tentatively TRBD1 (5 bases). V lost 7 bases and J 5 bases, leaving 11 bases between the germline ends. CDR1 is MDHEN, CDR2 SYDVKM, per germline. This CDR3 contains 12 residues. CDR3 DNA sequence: TGTGCCAGCACCGCGGGACTTTATGGCTACACCTTC. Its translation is CASTAGLYGYTF.

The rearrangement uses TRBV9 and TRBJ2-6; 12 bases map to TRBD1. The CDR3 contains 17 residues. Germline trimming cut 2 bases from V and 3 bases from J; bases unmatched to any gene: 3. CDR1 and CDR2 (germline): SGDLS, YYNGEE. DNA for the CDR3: TGTGCCAGCAGCGTGGGACAGGGGGCTTATGGGGCCAACGTCCTGACTTTC. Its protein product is CASSVGQGAYGANVLTF.

CDR3 sequence: CASSGQGLQYGYTF. In DNA form, the CDR3 reads TGTGCCAGCAGCGGACAGGGATTACAGTATGGCTACACCTTC. V usage is TRBV28 and J usage is TRBJ1-2; 8 nucleotides line up with TRBD1. Germline V lookup: CDR1 MDHEN, CDR2 SYDVKM. The CDR3 consists of 14 residues. Unmatched junction bases numbered 8, after V lost 6 bases and J lost 5 bases.

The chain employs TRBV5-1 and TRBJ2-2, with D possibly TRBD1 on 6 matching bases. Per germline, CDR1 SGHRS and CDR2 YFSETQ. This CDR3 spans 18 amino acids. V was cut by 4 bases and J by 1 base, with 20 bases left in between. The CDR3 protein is CASSPKPTGALNTGELFF. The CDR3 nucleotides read TGCGCCAGCAGCCCTAAACCGACAGGCGCCTTGAACACCGGGGAGCTGTTTTTT.

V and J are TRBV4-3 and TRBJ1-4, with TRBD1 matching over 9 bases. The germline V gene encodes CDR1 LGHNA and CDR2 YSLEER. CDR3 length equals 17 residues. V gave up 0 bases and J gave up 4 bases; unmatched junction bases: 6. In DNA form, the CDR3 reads TGCGCCAGCAGCCAAGAAAGATCGGACAGGGGTAATGAAAAACTGTTTTTT. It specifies CASSQERSDRGNEKLFF.

DNA of the CDR3: TGTGCCAGCAGTGGGGGGGACTTACTAGCGCCAGATACGCAGTATTTT. It translates to CASSGGDLLAPDTQYF. The chain is built from TRBV2 and TRBJ2-3; 7 bases match TRBD2. Unmatched junction bases numbered 11, after V lost 4 bases and J lost 4 bases. The CDR3 covers 16 residues. Looked up from germline, CDR1 is SNHLY and CDR2 is FYNNEI.

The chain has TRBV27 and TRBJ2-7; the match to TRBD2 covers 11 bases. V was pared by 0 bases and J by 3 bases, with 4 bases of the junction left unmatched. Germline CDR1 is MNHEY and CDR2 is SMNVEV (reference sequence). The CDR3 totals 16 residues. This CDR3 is CASSLSGTSGFYEQYF. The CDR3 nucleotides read TGTGCCAGCAGTTTATCCGGGACTAGCGGCTTCTACGAGCAGTACTTC.

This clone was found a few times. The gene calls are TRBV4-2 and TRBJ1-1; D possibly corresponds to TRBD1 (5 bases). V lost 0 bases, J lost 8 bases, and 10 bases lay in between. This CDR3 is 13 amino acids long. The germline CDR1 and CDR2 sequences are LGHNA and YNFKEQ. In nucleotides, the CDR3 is TGTGCCAGCAGCCAAGAATGGGGCTCAGAAGCTTTCTTT. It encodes CASSQEWGSEAFF.

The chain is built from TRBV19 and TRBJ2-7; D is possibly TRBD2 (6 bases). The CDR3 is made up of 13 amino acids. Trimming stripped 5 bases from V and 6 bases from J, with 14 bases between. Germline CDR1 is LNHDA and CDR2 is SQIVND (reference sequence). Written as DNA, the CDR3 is TGTGCCAGTAGTCTCCCGGGAGAATCCGAGCAGTACTTC. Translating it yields CASSLPGESEQYF.

The CDR3 region has the DNA TGTGCCAGTAGTATAGATAAGGTGACTACCGGCACGCAGTATTTT. Translation gives CASSIDKVTTGTQYF. This rearrangement joins TRBV19 to TRBJ2-3; D may be TRBD2 (5 bases). The CDR3 contains 15 residues. The V gene's germline CDR1 is LNHDA and CDR2 SQIVND (reference sequence). Trimming removed 0 bases at V and 9 bases at J, with 16 bases between.

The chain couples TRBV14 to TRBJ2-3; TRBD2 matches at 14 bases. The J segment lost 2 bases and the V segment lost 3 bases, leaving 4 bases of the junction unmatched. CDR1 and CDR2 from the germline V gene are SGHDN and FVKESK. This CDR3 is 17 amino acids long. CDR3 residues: CASSHGLAGGPTDTQYF. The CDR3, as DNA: TGTGCCAGCAGCCACGGACTAGCGGGAGGACCCACAGATACGCAGTATTTT.

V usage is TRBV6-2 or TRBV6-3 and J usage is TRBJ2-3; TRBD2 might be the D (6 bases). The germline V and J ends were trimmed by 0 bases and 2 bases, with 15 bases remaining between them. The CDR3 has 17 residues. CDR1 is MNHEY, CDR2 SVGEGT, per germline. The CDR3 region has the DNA TGTGCCAGCAGTTACTCTACCCCCGGGAGCCCCACAGATACGCAGTATTTT. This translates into CASSYSTPGSPTDTQYF.

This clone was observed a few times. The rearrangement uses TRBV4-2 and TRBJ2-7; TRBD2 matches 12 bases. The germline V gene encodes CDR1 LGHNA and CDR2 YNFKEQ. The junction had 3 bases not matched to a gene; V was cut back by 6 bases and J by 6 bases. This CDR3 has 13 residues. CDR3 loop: CASSETSGGEQYF. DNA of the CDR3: TGTGCCAGCAGTGAGACTAGCGGGGGCGAGCAGTACTTC.

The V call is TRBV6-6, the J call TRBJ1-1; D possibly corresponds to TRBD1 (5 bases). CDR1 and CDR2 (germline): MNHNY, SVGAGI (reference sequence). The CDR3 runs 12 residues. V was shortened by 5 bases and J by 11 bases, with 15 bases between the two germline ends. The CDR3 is CASSTDSFRAFF. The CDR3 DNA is TGTGCCAGCAGTACCGACAGTTTTCGTGCTTTCTTT.

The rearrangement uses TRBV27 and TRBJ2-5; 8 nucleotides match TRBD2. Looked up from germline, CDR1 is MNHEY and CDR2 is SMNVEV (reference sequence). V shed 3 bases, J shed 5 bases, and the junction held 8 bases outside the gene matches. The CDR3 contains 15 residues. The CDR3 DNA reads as TGTGCCAGCAGTTTTGCAGCGGGAGCGGCGGAGACCCAGTACTTC. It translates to CASSFAAGAAETQYF.

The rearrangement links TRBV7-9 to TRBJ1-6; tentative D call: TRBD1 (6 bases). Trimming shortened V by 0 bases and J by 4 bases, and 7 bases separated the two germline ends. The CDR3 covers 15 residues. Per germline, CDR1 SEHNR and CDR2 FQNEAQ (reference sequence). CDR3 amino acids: CASSLAQGYNSPLHF. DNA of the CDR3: TGTGCCAGCAGCTTAGCACAGGGTTATAATTCACCCCTCCACTTT.

The CDR3 region is CASSYSSMGLTEAFF. The CDR3 nucleotides are TGTGCCAGCAGTTACTCGTCGATGGGGCTAACTGAAGCTTTCTTT. This chain uses TRBV6-5 with TRBJ1-1; D perhaps matches TRBD1 (5 bases). The CDR3 contains 15 residues. Looked up from germline, CDR1 is MNHEY and CDR2 is SVGAGI. V was shortened by 0 bases and J by 5 bases, with 13 bases between the two germline ends.

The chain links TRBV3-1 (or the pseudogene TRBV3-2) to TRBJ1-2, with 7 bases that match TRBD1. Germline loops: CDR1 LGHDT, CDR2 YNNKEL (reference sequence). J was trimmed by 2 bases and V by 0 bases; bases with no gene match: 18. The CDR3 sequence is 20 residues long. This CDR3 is CASSQDQVRDRLSRNYGYTF. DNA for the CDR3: TGTGCCAGCAGCCAAGATCAGGTCCGGGACAGACTTTCTCGGAACTATGGCTACACCTTC.

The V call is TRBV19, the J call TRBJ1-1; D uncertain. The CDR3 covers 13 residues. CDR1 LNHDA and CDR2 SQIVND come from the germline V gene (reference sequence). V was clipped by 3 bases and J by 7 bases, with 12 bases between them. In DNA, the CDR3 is TGTGCCAGTAGTATTTCGGGGAGGCATGAAGCTTTCTTT. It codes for CASSISGRHEAFF.

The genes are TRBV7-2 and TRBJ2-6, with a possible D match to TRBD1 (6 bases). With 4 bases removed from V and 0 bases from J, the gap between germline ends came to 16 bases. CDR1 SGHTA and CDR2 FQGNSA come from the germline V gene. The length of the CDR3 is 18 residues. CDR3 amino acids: CASSSGTRGSSGANVLTF. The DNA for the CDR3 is TGTGCCAGCAGCTCCGGGACAAGAGGCTCCTCTGGGGCCAACGTCCTGACTTTC.

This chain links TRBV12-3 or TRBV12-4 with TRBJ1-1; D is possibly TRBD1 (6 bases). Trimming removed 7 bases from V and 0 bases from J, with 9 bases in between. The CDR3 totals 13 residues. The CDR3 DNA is TGTGCCAGCACCGGGACATTGAACACTGAAGCTTTCTTT. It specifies CASTGTLNTEAFF.